This T cell receptor (beta chain) was identified in a study of T cells after yellow fever vaccination. Study outcomes and limitations: Peak timing came faster in the weaker secondary response, day 5 versus 15. Clones from primary vaccination mostly reappeared after the booster (about 97% CD4, just over 85% CD8).

The V gene lost 2 bases and the J gene lost 7 bases, with 9 bases spanning the gap. CDR1 is SEHNR, CDR2 FQNEAQ, per germline (reference sequence). This CDR3 contains 13 residues. It was through 5'RACE template switching that TCR cDNA was made, with a universal primer site and UMIs added. TCRdb passed the 5' RACE reads through MiXCR, listing each CDR3 protein once. The data contain roughly 340,000 distinct CDR3 sequences, approximately 4.2% of them singletons. This clonotype was recorded a few times. Antigen unknown. This clonotype originated in a man between 18 and 29 years old who received the YFV17D yellow fever vaccine. The sequenced sample was PBMCs, obtained 5 days after the yellow fever booster vaccination. The chain joins TRBV7-9 to TRBJ1-5; D possibly corresponds to TRBD1 (5 bases). The CDR3 DNA sequence: TGTGCCAGCAGCTTAATGGGGGAACAGCCCCAGCATTTT. Its protein is CASSLMGEQPQHF. The entire variable domain, with the rest obtained from reference TRBV7-9 and TRBJ1-5, is as follows: DTGVSQNPRHKITKRGQNVTFRCDPISEHNRLYWYRQTLGQGPEFLTYFQNEAQLEKSRLLSDRFSAERPKGSFSTLEIQRTEQGDSAMYLCASSLMGEQPQHFGDGTRLSIL.